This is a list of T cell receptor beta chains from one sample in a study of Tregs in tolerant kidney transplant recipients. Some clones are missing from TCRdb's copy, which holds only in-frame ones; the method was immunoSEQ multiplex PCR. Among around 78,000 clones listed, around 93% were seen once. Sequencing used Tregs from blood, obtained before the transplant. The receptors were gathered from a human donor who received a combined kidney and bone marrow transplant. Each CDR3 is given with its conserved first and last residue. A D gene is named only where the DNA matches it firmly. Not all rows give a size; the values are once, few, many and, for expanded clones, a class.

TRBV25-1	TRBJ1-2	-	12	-	CASSYRGGGYTF	TGTGCCAGCAGTTACCGAGGGGGGGGCTACACCTTC
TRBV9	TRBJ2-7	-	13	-	CASSVFGGAEQYF	TGTGCCAGCAGCGTATTTGGGGGGGCCGAGCAGTACTTC
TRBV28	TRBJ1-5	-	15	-	CASSVLQGPGQPQHF	TGTGCCAGCAGTGTATTACAGGGTCCTGGGCAGCCCCAGCATTTT
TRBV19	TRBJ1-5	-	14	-	CASNGQYSNQPQHF	TGTGCCAGTAATGGACAGTATAGCAATCAGCCCCAGCATTTT
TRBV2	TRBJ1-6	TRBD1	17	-	CASSSDRGGSYNSPLHF	TGTGCCAGCAGTTCCGACAGGGGTGGTTCCTATAATTCACCCCTCCACTTT
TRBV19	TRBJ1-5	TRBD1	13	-	CASSRQGNQPQHF	TGTGCCAGTAGTCGACAGGGTAATCAGCCCCAGCATTTT
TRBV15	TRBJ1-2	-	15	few	CATSRELGTSKGYTF	TGTGCCACCAGCAGAGAACTCGGGACATCGAAGGGCTACACCTTC
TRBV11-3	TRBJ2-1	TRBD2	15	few	CASSLGTSGPEEQFF	TGTGCCAGCAGCTTAGGGACTAGCGGCCCCGAGGAGCAGTTCTTC
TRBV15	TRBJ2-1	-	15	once	CATSREKEKFYEQFF	TGTGCCACCAGCAGAGAGAAAGAGAAGTTCTATGAGCAGTTCTTC
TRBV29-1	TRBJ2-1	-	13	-	CSVAGSTYNEQFF	TGCAGCGTCGCAGGGTCAACCTACAATGAGCAGTTCTTC
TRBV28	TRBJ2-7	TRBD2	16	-	CASSSLGSGRSYEQYF	TGTGCCAGCAGTTCCCTGGGTAGCGGGAGATCCTACGAGCAGTACTTC
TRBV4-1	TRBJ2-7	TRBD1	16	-	CASSQESRQGVNEQYF	TGCGCCAGCAGCCAAGAAAGTCGGCAGGGGGTAAACGAGCAGTACTTC
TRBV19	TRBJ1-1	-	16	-	CASTRQGGPWDTEAFF	TGTGCCAGTACTCGTCAGGGAGGCCCATGGGACACTGAAGCTTTCTTT
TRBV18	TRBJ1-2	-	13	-	CASSPPGAYGYTF	TGTGCCAGCTCACCACCAGGGGCTTATGGCTACACCTTC
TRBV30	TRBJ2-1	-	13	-	CAWSVGVSAGQFF	TGTGCCTGGAGTGTTGGAGTATCCGCAGGGCAGTTCTTC
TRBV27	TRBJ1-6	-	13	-	CASSRQINSPLHF	TGTGCCAGCAGTCGACAGATCAATTCACCCCTCCACTTT
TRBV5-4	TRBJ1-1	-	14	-	CASRPGQLNTEAFF	TGTGCCAGCAGACCCGGACAGCTGAACACTGAAGCTTTCTTT
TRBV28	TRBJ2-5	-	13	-	CASSRGGRETQYF	TGTGCCAGCAGCAGGGGGGGTAGGGAGACCCAGTACTTC
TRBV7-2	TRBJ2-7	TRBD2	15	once	CASSLVSAGGYEQYF	TGTGCCAGCAGCTTAGTATCAGCGGGGGGGTACGAGCAGTACTTC
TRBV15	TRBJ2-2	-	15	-	CATSRDPRATGELFF	TGTGCCACCAGCAGAGATCCCAGGGCCACCGGGGAGCTGTTTTTT
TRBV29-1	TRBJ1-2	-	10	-	CSAFQGGYTF	TGCAGCGCATTCCAAGGGGGCTACACCTTC
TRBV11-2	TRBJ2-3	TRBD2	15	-	CASSFSSGKIDTQYF	TGTGCCAGCAGCTTTAGTAGCGGGAAGATTGATACGCAGTATTTT
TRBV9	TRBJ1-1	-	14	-	CASSPRQPNTEAFF	TGTGCCAGCAGCCCGAGGCAGCCGAACACTGAAGCTTTCTTT
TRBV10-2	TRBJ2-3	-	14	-	CASSESFRTDTQYF	TGCGCCAGCAGTGAGAGCTTCCGCACAGATACGCAGTATTTT
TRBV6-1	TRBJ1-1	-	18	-	CASSEGTGGVGSNTEAFF	TGTGCCAGCAGTGAAGGAACAGGAGGGGTCGGGTCGAACACTGAAGCTTTCTTT
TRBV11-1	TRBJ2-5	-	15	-	CASSLARSYGETQYF	TGTGCCAGCAGCTTAGCAAGGAGTTACGGAGAGACCCAGTACTTC
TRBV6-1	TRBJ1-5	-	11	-	CATGVGQPQHF	TGTGCCACCGGAGTAGGTCAGCCCCAGCATTTT
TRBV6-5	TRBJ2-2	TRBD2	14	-	CASRVGLADGELFF	TGTGCCAGCAGAGTCGGACTAGCGGACGGGGAGCTGTTTTTT
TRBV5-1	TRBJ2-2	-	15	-	CASSRELANTGELFF	TGCGCCAGCAGTCGGGAGCTGGCTAACACCGGGGAGCTGTTTTTT
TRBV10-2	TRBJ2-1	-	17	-	CASIGDLQGNGRNEQFF	TGCGCCAGCATAGGGGACCTTCAGGGGAATGGTCGGAATGAGCAGTTCTTC
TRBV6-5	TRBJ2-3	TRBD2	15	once	CASSKGGSGRNTQYF	TGTGCCAGCAGCAAAGGAGGTAGCGGGAGAAATACGCAGTATTTT
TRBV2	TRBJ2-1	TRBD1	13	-	CASSATGGSEQFF	TGTGCCAGCAGTGCAACAGGGGGAAGTGAGCAGTTCTTC
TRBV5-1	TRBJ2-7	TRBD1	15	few	CASSLGDRGSYEQYF	TGCGCCAGCAGCTTGGGGGACAGGGGGTCATACGAGCAGTACTTC
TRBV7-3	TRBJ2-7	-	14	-	CASSQQGLGGEQYF	TGTGCCAGCAGCCAACAGGGACTTGGGGGCGAGCAGTACTTC
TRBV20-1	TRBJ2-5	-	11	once	CSPRGEETQYF	TGCAGTCCGAGAGGGGAAGAGACCCAGTACTTC
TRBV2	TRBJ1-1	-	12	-	CASSEAGAEAFF	TGTGCCAGCAGTGAAGCTGGGGCTGAAGCTTTCTTT
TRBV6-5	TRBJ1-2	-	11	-	CASSEGYGYTF	TGTGCCAGCAGTGAAGGGTATGGCTACACCTTC
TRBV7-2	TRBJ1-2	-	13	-	CASSLGLNYGYTF	TGTGCCAGCAGCCTGGGCCTTAACTATGGCTACACCTTC
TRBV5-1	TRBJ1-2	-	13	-	CASSLDLVYGYTF	TGCGCCAGCAGCTTGGACTTGGTCTATGGCTACACCTTC
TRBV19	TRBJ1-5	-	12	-	CASSPLLQPQHF	TGTGCCAGTTCGCCTCTGCTTCAGCCCCAGCATTTT
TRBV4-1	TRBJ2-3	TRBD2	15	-	CASSQGPSGPGTQYF	TGCGCCAGCAGCCAAGGGCCTAGCGGTCCGGGTACGCAGTATTTT
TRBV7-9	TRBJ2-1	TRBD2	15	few	CASSLAGGSRNEQFF	TGTGCCAGCAGCTTAGCGGGAGGGAGTAGGAATGAGCAGTTCTTC
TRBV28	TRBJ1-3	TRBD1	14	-	CASSLRTGENTIYF	TGTGCCAGCAGTTTAAGGACAGGGGAAAACACCATATATTTT
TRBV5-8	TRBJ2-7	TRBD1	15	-	CASSFQGTGPYEQYF	TGTGCCAGCAGCTTTCAAGGGACAGGGCCATACGAGCAGTACTTC
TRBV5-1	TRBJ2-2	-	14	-	CASSVGSNTGELFF	TGCGCCAGCTCCGTGGGGTCGAACACCGGGGAGCTGTTTTTT
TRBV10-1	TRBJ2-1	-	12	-	CASRSQAGEQFF	TGCGCCAGCAGATCCCAGGCGGGAGAGCAGTTCTTC
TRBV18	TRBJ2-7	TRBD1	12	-	CASSPGQGRQYF	TGTGCCAGCTCACCCGGACAGGGGAGGCAGTACTTC
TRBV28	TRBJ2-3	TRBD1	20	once	CASSPMPPGTGRASTDTQYF	TGTGCCAGCAGTCCTATGCCACCCGGGACAGGGCGTGCTAGCACAGATACGCAGTATTTT
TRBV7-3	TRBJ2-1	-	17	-	CASSSPGFRGPSNEQFF	TGTGCCAGCAGCTCACCAGGGTTTCGGGGACCTTCCAATGAGCAGTTCTTC
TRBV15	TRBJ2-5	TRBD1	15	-	CATSRADRGWKTQYF	TGTGCCACCAGCAGAGCCGACAGGGGATGGAAGACCCAGTACTTC
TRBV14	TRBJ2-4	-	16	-	CASSQDRGLAKNIQYF	TGTGCCAGCAGCCAAGATAGGGGCCTAGCCAAAAACATTCAGTACTTC
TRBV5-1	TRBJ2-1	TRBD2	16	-	CASSPRLAGVNNEQFF	TGCGCCAGCAGCCCCAGACTAGCGGGAGTTAACAATGAGCAGTTCTTC
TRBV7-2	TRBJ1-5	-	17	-	CASSLGYGRFSNQPQHF	TGTGCCAGCAGCTTAGGGTATGGAAGGTTTAGCAATCAGCCCCAGCATTTT
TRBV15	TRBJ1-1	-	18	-	CATSRAFTRGIMNTEAFF	TGTGCCACCAGCAGAGCTTTTACGAGGGGCATCATGAACACTGAAGCTTTCTTT
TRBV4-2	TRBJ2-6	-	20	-	CASSQGGTLELLSGANVLTF	TGTGCCAGCAGCCAAGGAGGGACACTAGAACTTCTCTCCGGGGCCAACGTCCTGACTTTC
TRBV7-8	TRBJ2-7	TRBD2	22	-	CASSLEGGGVLAGQRSSYEQYF	TGTGCCAGCAGCTTAGAGGGCGGGGGTGTTCTAGCGGGCCAAAGGAGCTCCTACGAGCAGTACTTC
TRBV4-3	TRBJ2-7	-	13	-	CASSQAVSYEQYF	TGCGCCAGCAGCCAAGCGGTGTCCTACGAGCAGTACTTC
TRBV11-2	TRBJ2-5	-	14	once	CASSLRGGMVVQYF	TGTGCCAGCAGCTTGAGGGGAGGAATGGTGGTCCAGTACTTC
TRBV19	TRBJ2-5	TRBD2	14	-	CASSSGSLRETQYF	TGTGCCAGTTCTAGCGGGAGTTTACGAGAGACCCAGTACTTC
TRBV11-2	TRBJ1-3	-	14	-	CASSLDLGRNTIYF	TGTGCCAGCAGCTTAGATCTGGGTAGAAACACCATATATTTT